The rows below give T cell receptor beta chains drawn from one sample of a study of blood T cell repertoires in COVID-19. Measured with immunoSEQ multiplex PCR; TCRdb has only the in-frame clones, and not every one. The sample records 180,000 or so clones, roughly 90% being singletons. What was sequenced was PBMCs or T cells enriched from blood (not recorded which). The source of these receptors is a human donor with acute COVID-19. The donor label of this sample is uncertain. Both conserved end residues are trimmed from each CDR3. The order of the fields is CDR3 protein, J gene, V gene.

ASSLRGQGYAEAF | TRBJ1-1 | TRBV7-9
ASVGDINGAQH | TRBJ1-5 | TRBV2
ASSISAGPTDTQY | TRBJ2-3 | TRBV19
ASSIVAPGIVEKLF | TRBJ1-4 | TRBV19
ASSSRTGSYNEQF | TRBJ2-1 | TRBV7-7
SAKAGNTEAF | TRBJ1-1 | TRBV29-1
SASDRRKGTEAF | TRBJ1-1 | TRBV20-1
ASSQVVAGTGSNTQY | TRBJ2-3 | TRBV4-1
ASSWDSYGYT | TRBJ1-2 | TRBV12-3/TRBV12-4
ASSLGHLESPLH | TRBJ1-6 | TRBV7-3
ASSLIGGPDTQY | TRBJ2-3 | TRBV7-3
ASRPTSGGTEAF | TRBJ1-1 | TRBV5-1
ASSQESGGVKDTQY | TRBJ2-3 | TRBV3-1/TRBV3-2
ASRDHTGIDTEAF | TRBJ1-1 | TRBV19
ASSATQETQY | TRBJ2-5 | TRBV9
AISESGTSGGLTDTQY | TRBJ2-3 | TRBV10-3
ASRGQGSQTQY | TRBJ2-5 | TRBV3-1/TRBV3-2
AWSSARGSYSNQPQH | TRBJ1-5 | TRBV30
ASSTDRVNQPQH | TRBJ1-5 | TRBV2
ASSLQVRDTEAF | TRBJ1-1 | TRBV5-4
ASSLQGNTEAF | TRBJ1-1 | TRBV7-3
ASSLVYEQF | TRBJ2-1 | TRBV7-2
ASSLYLVGQGSGNTIY | TRBJ1-3 | TRBV7-9